These 12 T cell receptor beta chains were sequenced from one sample in a study of T cells of healthy individuals (dated by TCRdb to 2016 to 2019). To prepare the library, 5' RACE was applied. The listed sequencing device is Illumina MiSeq. TCRdb trimmed the raw reads at Q25, called clones with MiXCR and kept productive beta chains. CDR3 protein duplicates are merged, each entry listing the most common genes and DNA. This sample holds under 70,000 distinct CDR3 sequences; about 15% were observed only once. 15% to 20% of the sample comes from the top ten. These receptors all come from a human donor in good health.

J is TRBJ2-5 and V is TRBV20-1, with 7 nucleotides matching TRBD2. Germline V gene lookup returns CDR1 DFQATT and CDR2 SNEGSKA (reference sequence). The CDR3 runs 18 residues. The V and J ends lost 3 bases and 5 bases, in that order; junction bases with no gene match: 21. The CDR3 is CSASRRAGALNQLETQYF. CDR3 coding DNA: TGCAGTGCTAGTAGGAGGGCGGGAGCCCTAAACCAATTGGAGACCCAGTACTTC.

This clonotype was observed many times. The genes are TRBV9 and TRBJ1-5; D call uncertain. The CDR3 is 18 residues long. The germline gives CDR1 SGDLS, CDR2 YYNGEE. V lost 4 bases to trimming and J lost 3 bases, with 23 bases between them. For the CDR3, the DNA is TGTGCCAGCAGCCCACGGCAGCCCTACCGAGCTGTCAATCAGCCCCAGCATTTT. Translating it yields CASSPRQPYRAVNQPQHF. Supplemented by reference TRBV9 and TRBJ1-5, the full variable domain reads DSGVTQTPKHLITATGQRVTLRCSPRSGDLSVYWYQQSLDQGLQFLIQYYNGEERAKGNILERFSAQQFPDLHSELNLSSLELGDSALYFCASSPRQPYRAVNQPQHFGDGTRLSIL.

This clonotype was found a few times. V and J are TRBV27 and TRBJ1-6; TRBD1 aligns across 9 bases. The germline V gene has CDR1 MNHEY and CDR2 SMNVEV (reference sequence). Trimming removed 2 bases from V and 7 bases from J; junction bases left unmatched: 6. This CDR3 region has 16 residues. DNA for the CDR3: TGTGCCAGCAGTTTAACACAGGGGGCGCAGAATTCACCCCTCCACTTT. Translated: CASSLTQGAQNSPLHF.

The chain carries TRBV18 and TRBJ2-7; D not certain. The J call may be in error: the DNA end matches TRBJ2-1 better. The CDR3 covers 12 residues. Germline assignment: CDR1 KGHSH and CDR2 LQKENI. The CDR3 is CASSTDGYEQFF. Written as DNA, the CDR3 is TGTGCCAGCTCAACGGACGGCTACGAGCAGTTCTTC.

This clonotype has just one count. This rearrangement joins TRBV4-1 to TRBJ2-7; 12 nucleotides align to TRBD2. The J segment lost 7 bases and the V segment lost 3 bases, leaving 10 bases of the junction unmatched. Germline lookup yields CDR1 MGHRA and CDR2 YSYEKL. This CDR3 region has 16 residues. CDR3 protein: CASSHPTSGGTREQYF. The CDR3 DNA reads TGCGCCAGCAGCCACCCAACTAGCGGGGGGACCAGAGAGCAGTACTTC.

This clonotype was detected many times. This chain connects TRBV29-1 to TRBJ1-1, with a possible D match to TRBD1 (5 bases). CDR1 is SQVTM, CDR2 ANQGSEA, per germline. The germline V and J ends were trimmed by 4 bases and 8 bases, with 11 bases remaining between them. The CDR3 sequence is 11 residues long. This chain's CDR3 is CSVVGRAEAFF. CDR3 DNA sequence: TGCAGCGTTGTCGGCAGGGCCGAAGCTTTCTTT.

This sequence joins TRBV28 and TRBJ2-7, with a weak D call TRBD1 (5 bases). CDR3 length equals 12 residues. Looked up from germline, CDR1 is MDHEN and CDR2 is SYDVKM. V was pared by 6 bases and J by 7 bases, with 13 bases between. The CDR3 protein is CASSRDQGEQYF. In nucleotides, the CDR3 is TGTGCCAGCAGCCGCGACCAGGGAGAGCAGTACTTC.

V and J are TRBV2 and TRBJ1-2, with D uncertain. This CDR3 has 13 amino acids. From germline, CDR1 is SNHLY and CDR2 FYNNEI. The V end lost 8 bases, the J end lost 8 bases, and 18 bases lay between the germline ends. This chain's CDR3 is CASSAASEGGYTF. CDR3 in DNA: TGTGCCAGCTCAGCGGCCAGTGAGGGAGGCTACACCTTC. Based on the CDR3 plus reference TRBV2 and TRBJ1-2, the full variable domain is EPEVTQTPSHQVTQMGQEVILRCVPISNHLYFYWYRQILGQKVEFLVSFYNNEISEKSEIFDDQFSVERPDGSNFTLKIRSTKLEDSAMYFCASSAASEGGYTFGSGTRLTVV.

This clonotype was found many times. The chain uses TRBV12-3 or TRBV12-4 and TRBJ2-1; no clear D. CDR3 length equals 13 residues. Trimming left V 5 bases short and J 3 bases short, with 8 bases between. CDR3 loop: CASSQRIYNEQFF. CDR3 DNA sequence: TGTGCCAGCAGTCAACGGATCTACAATGAGCAGTTCTTC.

The rearrangement links TRBV20-1 to TRBJ2-3; D is perhaps TRBD2 (7 bases). This CDR3 region has 16 residues. The V gene's germline CDR1 is DFQATT and CDR2 SNEGSKA (reference sequence). The CDR3 bases are TGCAGCAGTGCTCAATTGGGGGGGCTAAGCACAGATACGCAGTATTTT. The encoded protein is CSSAQLGGLSTDTQYF.

The chain joins TRBV10-3 to TRBJ1-1, with 8 bases identical to TRBD1. The CDR3 is 14 amino acids. Germline lookup yields CDR1 ENHRY and CDR2 SYGVKD. V lost 11 bases, J lost 4 bases, and 12 bases stayed unmatched. The CDR3 protein is CASTSGQGGTEAFF. The CDR3 coding sequence is TGTGCCTCTACTTCAGGACAGGGCGGCACTGAAGCTTTCTTT.

This clonotype was recorded a few times. The chain combines TRBV6-2 or TRBV6-3 with TRBJ1-4; D perhaps matches TRBD1 (6 bases). V lost 11 bases and J 8 bases, leaving 15 bases between the germline ends. CDR1 and CDR2 from the germline V gene are MNHEY and SVGEGT. This CDR3 is 12 amino acids long. CDR3 amino acids: CAASRGGEKLFF. The CDR3 region has the DNA TGTGCCGCCTCCAGGGGAGGAGAAAAACTGTTTTTT.